This T cell receptor beta chain was profiled in a study of radiotherapy plus CTLA-4 blockade in lung cancer. Study at large: Around 19% of enrolled patients responded objectively, and roughly 30% had disease control. The study's findings and limits: The authors reported that early blood T cell clone dynamics, with interferon-beta, best predicted response. Clones of tumor-derived TCRs expanded in blood after radiotherapy plus ipilimumab.

Trimming took off 1 base at V and 7 bases at J, with 9 bases between the two ends. The germline gives CDR1 SGHTA, CDR2 FQGTGA. The CDR3 has 13 amino acids. Each patient with chemo-refractory metastatic non-small-cell lung cancer was treated with focal radiation plus CTLA-4 blockade using ipilimumab. This clone has a handful of counts. Its matching antigen is unknown. Here immunoSEQ multiplex PCR was the method, and the copy in TCRdb shows in-frame clones only, minus some. The sample has tens of thousands of clones; around 77% are singletons. The chain joins TRBV7-3 to TRBJ2-3; a weak D match, TRBD2 (5 bases). The material was peripheral blood, obtained from a patient treated with radiotherapy plus ipilimumab. The sequence was collected from a human donor with non-small cell lung cancer whose response to radiotherapy plus ipilimumab could not be evaluated. Here the CDR3 reads CASSLNRRYTQYF. The CDR3, as DNA: TGTGCCAGCAGCTTAAATCGGAGGTATACGCAGTATTTT.